Listed below are T cell receptor beta chains from one sample, sequenced in a study of blood T cells in healthy people across ages. TCRdb reanalysed the 5' RACE reads using MiXCR and keeps one entry per CDR3 protein. Found here are around 710,000 distinct CDR3 sequences, roughly 45% of them singletons; the top ten hold about 20%. The sample was blood. Every receptor here comes from a woman aged 60 to 75 in good health. Both conserved end residues are part of each CDR3. The D gene is left open where the match is weak. A row's size may be missing; if present it is once, few, many or a size class.

j_call v_call clone_size d_call cdr3_aa cdr3_nt
TRBJ2-5 TRBV5-1 few TRBD2 CASSTGGRQETQYF TGCGCCAGCAGTACGGGAGGGCGGCAAGAGACCCAGTACTTC
TRBJ1-1 TRBV11-1 . TRBD1 CASSRDRLNTEAFF TGTGCCAGCAGCCGGGACAGACTGAACACTGAAGCTTTCTTT
TRBJ1-6 TRBV7-2 . TRBD1 CASSFSILTGANSPLHF TGTGCCAGCAGCTTTAGTATATTGACAGGGGCTAATTCACCCCTCCACTTT
TRBJ2-1 TRBV11-2 . TRBD2 CASSPHGTSANADNEQFF TGTGCCAGCAGCCCCCATGGGACTAGCGCGAACGCAGACAATGAGCAGTTCTTC
TRBJ1-5 TRBV20-1 many TRBD1 CSAAGTGGNQPQHF TGCAGTGCTGCCGGGACAGGGGGCAATCAGCCCCAGCATTTT
TRBJ1-1 TRBV9 . . CASSVGFGSNTEAFF TGTGCCAGCAGCGTTGGGTTCGGGTCGAATACTGAAGCTTTCTTT
TRBJ2-7 TRBV12-3/TRBV12-4 . TRBD2 CASSTGTSGVYEQYF TGTGCCAGCAGTACCGGGACTAGCGGGGTCTACGAGCAGTACTTC
TRBJ2-7 TRBV4-3 few . CASSQDSGLRSYEQYF TGCGCCAGCAGCCAAGATTCCGGACTACGCTCCTACGAGCAGTACTTC
TRBJ2-6 TRBV4-3 . . CASSQDWRSSGANVLTF TGCGCCAGCAGCCAAGATTGGCGGAGCTCTGGGGCCAACGTCCTGACTTTC
TRBJ2-1 TRBV5-1 . TRBD2 CASSWGLADDNEQFF TGCGCCAGCAGCTGGGGACTAGCGGACGACAATGAGCAGTTCTTC
TRBJ1-3 TRBV29-1 few . CSVDGTGNTIYF TGCAGCGTTGACGGGACTGGAAACACCATATATTTT
TRBJ2-1 TRBV6-2/TRBV6-3 many TRBD2 CASTGLANSYNEQFF TGTGCCAGTACTGGACTAGCGAATTCCTACAATGAGCAGTTCTTC
TRBJ2-4 TRBV20-1 . TRBD2 CSARLAGGNKNIQYF TGCAGTGCTAGACTAGCGGGGGGGAACAAAAACATTCAGTACTTC
TRBJ2-5 TRBV12-3/TRBV12-4 . TRBD1 CASRPGQRNLGTQYF TGTGCCAGCAGGCCGGGACAGAGAAACCTAGGGACCCAGTACTTC
TRBJ2-3 TRBV7-9 . TRBD1 CASTIYRDRGTDTQYF TGTGCCAGCACCATATACCGGGACAGGGGGACAGATACGCAGTATTTT
TRBJ1-5 TRBV12-3/TRBV12-4 few TRBD1 CASSFGQGASNQPQHF TGTGCCAGCAGTTTCGGACAGGGGGCTAGCAATCAGCCCCAGCATTTT
TRBJ2-7 TRBV12-3/TRBV12-4 . . CASQDRLYEQYF TGTGCCAGCCAGGACAGACTCTACGAGCAGTACTTC
TRBJ2-3 TRBV20-1 many TRBD2 CSAPGLAGRPGDTDTQYF TGCAGTGCCCCGGGACTAGCGGGACGCCCGGGCGACACAGATACGCAGTATTTT
TRBJ2-4 TRBV2 . TRBD2 CASSPLAGVVLQYF TGTGCCAGCAGTCCGCTAGCGGGGGTCGTTCTTCAGTACTTC
TRBJ2-5 TRBV7-2 . TRBD2 CASSRLGAGEETQYF TGTGCCAGCAGCAGGCTCGGAGCGGGGGAAGAGACCCAGTACTTC
TRBJ2-7 TRBV6-2/TRBV6-3 . TRBD2 CASRAPGLAVYEQYF TGTGCCAGCAGGGCCCCGGGACTAGCAGTCTACGAGCAGTACTTC
TRBJ2-7 TRBV5-1 many TRBD2 CASSWSGASYEQYF TGCGCCAGCAGCTGGAGCGGGGCCTCCTACGAGCAGTACTTC
TRBJ1-1 TRBV20-1 . . CSARSAGVETEAFF TGCAGTGCTAGATCAGCAGGGGTTGAGACTGAAGCTTTCTTT
TRBJ1-5 TRBV7-4 few . CASPKDQPQHF TGTGCCAGTCCTAAGGATCAGCCCCAGCATTTT
TRBJ2-1 TRBV5-6 . . CAGSSEPQENEQFF TGTGCCGGCAGCTCAGAACCACAGGAGAATGAGCAGTTCTTC
TRBJ2-1 TRBV4-3 . TRBD1 CTSSPGTGSYNEQFF TGCACCAGCAGCCCCGGGACAGGCTCCTACAATGAGCAGTTCTTC
TRBJ1-5 TRBV12-3/TRBV12-4 few TRBD1 CASSLGRQGFMSNQPQHF TGTGCCAGCAGTTTAGGGAGACAGGGTTTTATGAGCAATCAGCCCCAGCATTTT
TRBJ2-3 TRBV7-9 few TRBD2 CASSAALAGVVGRTDTQYF TGTGCCAGCAGCGCCGCACTAGCGGGAGTTGTAGGGAGAACAGATACGCAGTATTTT
TRBJ1-4 TRBV6-5 . . CAGLGFPNEKLFF TGTGCCGGTTTAGGGTTCCCTAATGAAAAACTGTTTTTT
TRBJ2-7 TRBV10-3 . . CVINPAGNSYEQYF TGTGTCATCAATCCGGCAGGGAACTCCTACGAGCAGTACTTC
TRBJ2-2 TRBV9 once . CASSNRVGTGELFF TGTGCCAGCAGCAACAGGGTCGGAACCGGGGAGCTGTTTTTT
TRBJ2-1 TRBV12-3/TRBV12-4 . TRBD1 CASSKGQGNNEQFF TGTGCCAGCAGTAAAGGACAGGGGAACAATGAGCAGTTCTTC
TRBJ2-3 TRBV20-1 . TRBD2 CSARTRQASGSTDTQYF TGCAGTGCTAGGACCCGGCAGGCTAGCGGGAGCACAGATACGCAGTATTTT
TRBJ1-1 TRBV5-1 once . CASSWNPGVNTEAFF TGCGCCAGCAGCTGGAACCCAGGAGTGAACACTGAAGCTTTCTTT
TRBJ2-1 TRBV12-3/TRBV12-4 many TRBD2 CASSWAGEYNEQFF TGTGCCAGCAGTTGGGCGGGAGAATACAATGAGCAGTTCTTC
TRBJ2-7 TRBV29-1 . . CSALVPYEQYF TGCAGCGCCCTCGTCCCCTACGAGCAGTACTTC
TRBJ2-2 TRBV29-1 . TRBD1 CSVFKTGGSTGELFF TGCAGCGTCTTTAAAACAGGGGGGTCGACCGGGGAGCTGTTTTTT
TRBJ2-4 TRBV7-2 . . CASSAPLNIQYF TGTGCCAGCAGCGCTCCCCTAAACATTCAGTACTTC
TRBJ2-5 TRBV20-1 . . CGPGGRETQYF TGCGGCCCTGGCGGCCGTGAGACCCAGTACTTC
TRBJ2-1 TRBV12-3/TRBV12-4 many TRBD1 CASNSPGQGRNEQFF TGTGCCAGCAATTCACCGGGACAGGGGAGGAATGAGCAGTTCTTC
TRBJ2-7 TRBV6-1 few . CASSDRPAYEQYF TGTGCCAGCAGTGACAGGCCGGCCTACGAGCAGTACTTC
TRBJ1-5 TRBV6-2/TRBV6-3 few . CASSYSGFGEPQHF TGTGCCAGCAGTTACTCTGGGTTCGGGGAGCCCCAGCATTTT
TRBJ2-1 TRBV6-1 . . CASSPAPENEQFF TGTGCCAGCAGTCCTGCCCCGGAGAATGAGCAGTTCTTC
TRBJ2-7 TRBV4-3 . . CASNHATGTYEQYF TGCGCCAGCAACCATGCGACAGGAACCTACGAGCAGTACTTC
TRBJ2-4 TRBV6-6 few TRBD1 CASRVTGGEEQYF TGTGCCAGCAGGGTGACAGGGGGGGAAGAGCAGTACTTC
TRBJ2-7 TRBV12-3/TRBV12-4 . TRBD2 CASSPGTSGRYREQYF TGTGCCAGCAGTCCCGGGACTAGCGGGAGATATCGCGAGCAGTACTTC
TRBJ2-7 TRBV3-1 many . CASSRAYEQYF TGTGCCAGCAGCCGCGCCTACGAGCAGTACTTC
TRBJ1-5 TRBV6-1 few TRBD1 CASGGTGSNQPQHF TGTGCCAGCGGAGGGACAGGGAGCAATCAGCCCCAGCATTTT
TRBJ2-7 TRBV11-2 few TRBD2 CASSFSGVDSYEQYF TGTGCCAGCAGCTTCAGCGGGGTAGACTCCTACGAGCAGTACTTC
TRBJ2-1 TRBV6-1 few TRBD1 CASKGQEYNEQFF TGTGCCAGCAAAGGACAGGAATACAATGAGCAGTTCTTC
TRBJ1-1 TRBV9 . . CASSVGRNTEAFF TGTGCCAGCAGCGTAGGTAGGAACACTGAAGCTTTCTTT
TRBJ2-3 TRBV7-2 few TRBD2 CASSLDISGRGQDTQYF TGTGCCAGCAGCTTAGACATTAGCGGGAGAGGGCAAGATACGCAGTATTTT
TRBJ2-1 TRBV18 . TRBD2 CASSPQEGWTSGIYNEQFF TGTGCCAGCTCACCCCAAGAAGGGTGGACTAGCGGGATCTACAATGAGCAGTTCTTC
TRBJ2-3 TRBV3-1 . . CASSQAPPRASTPDTQYF TGTGCCAGCAGCCAAGCCCCCCCGAGGGCTAGTACCCCAGATACGCAGTATTTT
TRBJ2-3 TRBV24-1 . . CATMGRSPFTDTQYF TGTGCCACCATGGGTCGGAGTCCATTCACAGATACGCAGTATTTT
TRBJ2-1 TRBV9 few TRBD2 CASSGLAGGPTYNEQFF TGTGCCAGCAGCGGGCTAGCGGGAGGGCCCACCTACAATGAGCAGTTCTTC
TRBJ2-5 TRBV15 once TRBD2 CATRGLAGGNEQYF TGTGCCACCAGAGGACTAGCGGGAGGCAATGAGCAGTACTTC